This T cell receptor beta chain was sequenced in a study of blood T cells in healthy people across ages. The CDR3 runs 15 residues. The J segment lost 4 bases and the V segment lost 6 bases, leaving 13 bases of the junction unmatched. Per the germline V gene, CDR1 is DFQATT and CDR2 is SNEGSKA (reference sequence). PCR was performed a second time for about 7 to 12 cycles using a sample-barcoded 5' primer and a J-beta primer mix. TCRdb analysed the 5' RACE reads with MiXCR anew, one entry per CDR3 protein. The table shows around 900,000 distinct CDR3 sequences, with about 30% occurring only once. This clonotype was seen repeatedly, ten times or more.

The receptor was derived from a woman aged 80 or over in good health. Sequenced sample: blood. The chain couples TRBV20-1 to TRBJ2-3, with 7 bases lining up with TRBD1. The CDR3 coding sequence is TGCAGTGCGACCGTCCCCAGGGGGACGCCAGATACGCAGTATTTT. Protein product: CSATVPRGTPDTQYF.